The text below deals with one TCR beta chain. Trimming stripped 6 bases from V and 3 bases from J, with 19 bases between. CDR1 is DFQATT, CDR2 SNEGSKA, per germline (reference sequence). The CDR3 consists of 15 residues. This entry belongs to a study of blood T cells in healthy people across ages. A second PCR of about 7 to 12 cycles used a sample-barcoded 5' primer and a J-beta primer mix. The template-switch adaptor, which had 12 random nucleotides, put a tag on each cDNA molecule. In TCRdb, the 5' RACE reads were re-called with MiXCR into one record per CDR3 protein. This sample yields under 1,100,000 distinct CDR3 sequences, of which around 27% are seen a single time; around 0.75% belongs to the top ten. This sample was also put to use in a study of T cells of mothers and their children.

The sequencing sample was made of blood. The gene calls are TRBV20-1 and TRBJ2-3, with D maybe TRBD2 (7 bases). The TCR comes from a girl aged 2 to 9 in good health. In DNA form, the CDR3 reads TGCAGTGCCCGTGGGGGGGCCTCCCCTACAGATACGCAGTATTTT. Amino acid sequence: CSARGGASPTDTQYF.